The present T cell receptor beta chain was sequenced within a study of control samples from healthy donors and cancer patients. Notes on this clone: Additional DNA sequences in this sample encode the identical CDR3.

This table comes from immunoSEQ multiplex PCR, and its TCRdb copy is limited to in-frame clones, with some not included. The sample holds 90,000 to 120,000 clones, 82% seen once. Looked up from germline, CDR1 is ENHRY and CDR2 is SYGVKD. The CDR3 sequence is 13 residues long. V was cut by 4 bases and J by 6 bases, with 11 bases left in between. Sequenced material: blood. The clonotype originates from a man aged 18 to 35 in good health. V and J are TRBV10-3 and TRBJ2-3; D is perhaps TRBD2 (6 bases). CDR3 loop: CAISARDSDTQYF. The CDR3 DNA follows: TGTGCCATCAGTGCGAGGGACTCGGATACGCAGTATTTT.